The 17 T cell receptor beta chains below all came from one sample that was sequenced in a study of cytomegalovirus exposure and HLA in healthy donors. The PCR had 60 Vbeta and 13 Jbeta primers. Clones were read by immunoSEQ multiplex PCR, and TCRdb kept only the in-frame ones, dropping some. The table has 90,000 to 150,000 clones, 65% to 85% seen once. Specimen: PBMCs. These TCRs come from a man in his fifties in good health and CMV-seronegative.

The J gene is TRBJ2-7, the V gene TRBV27; 9 nucleotides agree with TRBD1. J gave up 7 bases and V 2 bases, and 15 bases lay outside the gene matches. CDR1 is MNHEY, CDR2 SMNVEV, per germline (reference sequence). This CDR3 has 17 amino acids. CDR3 nucleotide sequence: TGTGCCAGCAGTTTAGGGGGTTCAGGACAGGGGTCTAGGGAGCAGTACTTC. This translates into CASSLGGSGQGSREQYF.

The V and J genes are TRBV7-3 and TRBJ2-3, with D maybe TRBD1 (5 bases). V was cut by 0 bases and J by 2 bases, with 15 bases left in between. Germline V gene lookup returns CDR1 SGHTA and CDR2 FQGTGA. This CDR3 contains 17 residues. The CDR3 is CASSLTGRASNTDTQYF. The DNA for the CDR3 is TGTGCCAGCAGCTTAACGGGCAGGGCATCAAACACAGATACGCAGTATTTT.

The chain uses TRBV18 and TRBJ2-3; 9 bases are shared with TRBD1. V was clipped by 5 bases and J by 2 bases; unmatched bases: 11. The CDR3 is made up of 17 amino acids. Per germline, CDR1 KGHSH and CDR2 LQKENI. DNA for the CDR3: TGTGCCAGCTCATCCTCGACAGGGGGGGTAAACACAGATACGCAGTATTTT. It is translated as CASSSSTGGVNTDTQYF.

This clone was counted a few times. The chain couples TRBV19 to TRBJ2-3; possibly TRBD2 for D (7 bases). CDR1 LNHDA and CDR2 SQIVND come from the germline V gene (reference sequence). The germline V and J ends were trimmed by 1 base and 6 bases, with 11 bases remaining between them. This CDR3 is built from 14 residues. The CDR3 here is CASSIAGGQDTQYF. CDR3 nucleotides: TGTGCCAGTAGTATAGCGGGAGGACAGGATACGCAGTATTTT.

The J gene is TRBJ2-2, the V gene TRBV25-1; TRBD1 is a possible D gene (6 bases). Trimming took 3 bases from V and 0 from J, leaving 8 bases between them. The CDR3 is 15 residues long. CDR1 and CDR2 from the germline V gene are MGHDK and SYGVNS. The CDR3 sequence is CASSEDSSNTGELFF. The CDR3 bases are TGTGCCAGCAGTGAGGACAGTTCGAACACCGGGGAGCTGTTTTTT.

The V gene is TRBV6-4, the J gene TRBJ2-2; tentative D call: TRBD1 (6 bases). V was cut by 1 base and J by 1 base, with 7 bases left in between. The germline V gene encodes CDR1 MRHNA and CDR2 SNTAGT. The CDR3 is 15 residues long. This CDR3 is CASSDLGGNTGELFF. The CDR3 DNA sequence: TGTGCCAGCAGTGACTTAGGGGGGAACACCGGGGAGCTGTTTTTT.

This rearrangement joins TRBV30 to TRBJ1-1, with D unresolved. CDR3 length: 13 residues. The germline gives CDR1 GTSNPN, CDR2 SVGIG (reference sequence). Trimming pared 8 bases from V and 1 base from J, leaving 14 bases between. Here the CDR3 reads CALQREGNTEAFF. In nucleotides, the CDR3 is TGTGCCCTTCAGAGGGAGGGGAACACTGAAGCTTTCTTT.

This chain links TRBV19 with TRBJ2-7; the D gene is possibly TRBD2 (6 bases). This CDR3 has 14 residues. V was pared by 2 bases and J by 3 bases, with 11 bases between. CDR1 LNHDA and CDR2 SQIVND come from the germline V gene (reference sequence). The CDR3 DNA sequence: TGTGCCAGTAGTATAAACGGGGAGGTCTACGAGCAGTACTTC. The encoded protein is CASSINGEVYEQYF.

V gene TRBV19 combines with J gene TRBJ2-7, with D possibly being TRBD1 (6 bases). Per germline, CDR1 LNHDA and CDR2 SQIVND (reference sequence). Deletions cut 0 bases from V and 5 bases from J, with 11 bases between. This CDR3 has 14 residues. The CDR3 nucleotides are TGTGCCAGTAGTATAGACAGGGGAGCGGACGAGCAGTACTTC. It encodes CASSIDRGADEQYF.

This chain links TRBV5-1 with TRBJ2-5; D may be TRBD1 (8 bases). V was trimmed by 1 base and J by 5 bases, leaving 15 bases between them. Germline CDR1 is SGHRS and CDR2 is YFSETQ. This CDR3 spans 15 amino acids. The CDR3 sequence: CASSLNRGGKETQYF. Written as DNA, the CDR3 is TGCGCCAGCAGCTTGAACAGGGGGGGGAAGGAGACCCAGTACTTC.

The chain joins TRBV27 to TRBJ1-1; D gene ambiguous. Germline lookup yields CDR1 MNHEY and CDR2 SMNVEV (reference sequence). The V gene lost 2 bases and the J gene lost 4 bases, with 11 bases spanning the gap. The CDR3 totals 14 residues. CDR3 region: CASSLSGSFTEAFF. DNA of the CDR3: TGTGCCAGCAGTTTAAGCGGCTCGTTCACTGAAGCTTTCTTT.

The V and J genes are TRBV4-2 and TRBJ1-5, with D tentatively TRBD1 (5 bases). Trimming cost V 5 bases and J 3 bases, with 8 bases left between them. The germline gives CDR1 LGHNA, CDR2 YNFKEQ. This CDR3 has 13 amino acids. CDR3 region: CASSWGVNQPQHF. The CDR3 DNA sequence: TGTGCCAGCAGCTGGGGGGTCAATCAGCCCCAGCATTTT.

V is TRBV27 and J is TRBJ1-6; 11 bases are a match to TRBD1. V shed 3 bases, J shed 9 bases, and the junction held 4 bases outside the gene matches. This CDR3 is 15 amino acids long. The germline V gene has CDR1 MNHEY and CDR2 SMNVEV (reference sequence). CDR3 nucleotides: TGTGCCAGCAGTTTGGGACAGGGGGTTGCTTCACCCCTCCACTTT. Encoded protein: CASSLGQGVASPLHF.

The rearrangement joins TRBV5-1 to TRBJ1-1; D is uncertain. Trimming took 1 base from V and 0 from J, leaving 16 bases between them. CDR3 length: 17 residues. In germline, CDR1 is SGHRS, CDR2 YFSETQ. In nucleotides, the CDR3 is TGCGCCAGCAGCTTGACGGCGAGGGCCGATTTGAACACTGAAGCTTTCTTT. Translated: CASSLTARADLNTEAFF. Combining the CDR3 with reference TRBV5-1 and TRBJ1-1 gives the whole variable domain KAGVTQTPRYLIKTRGQQVTLSCSPISGHRSVSWYQQTPGQGLQFLFEYFSETQRNKGNFPGRFSGRQFSNSRSEMNVSTLELGDSALYLCASSLTARADLNTEAFFGQGTRLTVV.

The CDR3 DNA is TGCGCCAGCAGCCAAGTCCCGGACAGGGAAGACGAGCAGTTCTTC. Its translation is CASSQVPDREDEQFF. V usage is TRBV4-3 and J usage is TRBJ2-1; TRBD1 matches 8 bases. CDR3 size: 15 residues. The germline CDR1 and CDR2 sequences are LGHNA and YSLEER. After removal of 1 base from V and 10 bases from J, the junction contained 9 bases not matched to a gene.

The chain has TRBV7-6 and TRBJ2-1; 15 bases agree with TRBD2. Germline CDR1 SGHVS, CDR2 FNYEAQ. V lost 5 bases to trimming and J lost 13 bases; unmatched junction nucleotides: 9. The CDR3 runs to 15 residues. The CDR3 DNA is TGTGCCAGCAGCGCTCCTGGACTAGCGGGAGGGACTCAGTTCTTC. This translates into CASSAPGLAGGTQFF.

This clone is a singleton in its sample. The CDR3 is CATQPAVGAEINGYTF. The CDR3 DNA reads TGTGCCACCCAGCCAGCGGTGGGGGCGGAAATTAATGGCTACACCTTC. V and J are TRBV18 and TRBJ1-2, with a tentative D call TRBD1 (6 bases). In germline, CDR1 is KGHSH, CDR2 LQKENI. The CDR3 extends over 16 amino acids. With 10 bases removed from V and 6 bases from J, the gap between germline ends came to 27 bases.